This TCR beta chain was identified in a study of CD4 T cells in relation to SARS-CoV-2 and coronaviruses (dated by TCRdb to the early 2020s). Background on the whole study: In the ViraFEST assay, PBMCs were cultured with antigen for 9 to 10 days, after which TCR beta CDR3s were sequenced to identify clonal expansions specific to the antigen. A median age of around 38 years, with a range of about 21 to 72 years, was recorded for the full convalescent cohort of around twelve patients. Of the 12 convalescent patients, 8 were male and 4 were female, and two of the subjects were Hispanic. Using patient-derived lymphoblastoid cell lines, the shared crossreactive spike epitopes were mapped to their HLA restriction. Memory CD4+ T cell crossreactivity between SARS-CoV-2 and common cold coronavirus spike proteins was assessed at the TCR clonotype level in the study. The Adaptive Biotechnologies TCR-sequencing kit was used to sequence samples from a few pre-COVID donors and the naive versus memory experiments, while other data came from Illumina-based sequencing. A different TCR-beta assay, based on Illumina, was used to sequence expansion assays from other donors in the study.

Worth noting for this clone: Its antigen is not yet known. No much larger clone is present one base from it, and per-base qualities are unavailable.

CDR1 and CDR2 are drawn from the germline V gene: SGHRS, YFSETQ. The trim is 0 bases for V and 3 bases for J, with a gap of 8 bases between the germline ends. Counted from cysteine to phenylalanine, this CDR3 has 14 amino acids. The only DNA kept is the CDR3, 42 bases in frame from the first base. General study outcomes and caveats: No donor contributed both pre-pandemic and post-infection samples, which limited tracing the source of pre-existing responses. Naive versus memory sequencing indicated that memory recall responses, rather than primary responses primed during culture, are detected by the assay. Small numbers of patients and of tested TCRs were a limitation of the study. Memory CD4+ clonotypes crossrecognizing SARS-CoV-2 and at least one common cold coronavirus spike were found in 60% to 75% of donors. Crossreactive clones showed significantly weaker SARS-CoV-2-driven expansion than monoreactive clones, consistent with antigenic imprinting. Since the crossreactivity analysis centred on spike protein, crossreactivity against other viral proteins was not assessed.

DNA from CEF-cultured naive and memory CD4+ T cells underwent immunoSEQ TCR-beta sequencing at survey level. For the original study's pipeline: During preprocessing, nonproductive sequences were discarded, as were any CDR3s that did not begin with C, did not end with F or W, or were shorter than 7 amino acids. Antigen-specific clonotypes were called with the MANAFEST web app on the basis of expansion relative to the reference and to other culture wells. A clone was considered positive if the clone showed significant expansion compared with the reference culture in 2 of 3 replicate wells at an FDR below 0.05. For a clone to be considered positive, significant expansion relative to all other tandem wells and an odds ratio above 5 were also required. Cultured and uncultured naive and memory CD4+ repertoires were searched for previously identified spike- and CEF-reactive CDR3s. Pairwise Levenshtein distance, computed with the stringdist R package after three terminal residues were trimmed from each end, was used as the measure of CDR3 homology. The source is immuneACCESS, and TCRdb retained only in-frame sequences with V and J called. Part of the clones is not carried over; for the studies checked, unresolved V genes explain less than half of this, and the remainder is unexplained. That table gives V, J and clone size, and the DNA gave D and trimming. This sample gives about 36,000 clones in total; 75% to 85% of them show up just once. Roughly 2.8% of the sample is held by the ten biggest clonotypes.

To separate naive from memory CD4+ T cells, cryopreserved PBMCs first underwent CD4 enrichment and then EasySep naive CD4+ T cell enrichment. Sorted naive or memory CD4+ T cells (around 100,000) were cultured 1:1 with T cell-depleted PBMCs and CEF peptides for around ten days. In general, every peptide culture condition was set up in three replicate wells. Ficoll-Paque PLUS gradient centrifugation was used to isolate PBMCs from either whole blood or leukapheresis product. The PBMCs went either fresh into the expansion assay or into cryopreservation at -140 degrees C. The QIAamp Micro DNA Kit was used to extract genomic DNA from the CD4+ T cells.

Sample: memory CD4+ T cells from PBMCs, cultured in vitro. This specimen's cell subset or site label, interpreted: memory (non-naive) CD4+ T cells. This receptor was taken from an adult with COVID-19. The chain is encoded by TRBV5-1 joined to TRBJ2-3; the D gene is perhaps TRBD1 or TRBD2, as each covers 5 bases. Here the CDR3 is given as CASSLGGGTDTQYF. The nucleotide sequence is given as TGCGCCAGCAGCTTGGGGGGCGGGACAGATACGCAGTATTTT.